The sequence of this TCR beta chain was determined in a study of T cells in Graves' hyperthyroidism and ophthalmopathy. The study, taken as a whole, reports: Most clonotypes expanded in the thyroid (above 0.001) were also present in blood.

This clonotype was observed many times. What it binds is not known. Researchers took RNA transcripts and amplified the TCR beta CDR3 regions from them. HTBI primers were the set used in a first-round RT-PCR of the TCR CDR3. TCRdb re-analysed the multiplex PCR reads in MiXCR, keeping a single row per CDR3 protein. This sample has 550,000 to 800,000 distinct CDR3 sequences, with around a sixth found just once. The CDR3 runs to 15 residues. With 4 bases clipped from V and 10 bases from J, the junction kept 10 bases outside the gene matches. Per the germline V gene, CDR1 is SNHLY and CDR2 is FYNNEI. The sample taken for sequencing was blood. The TCR comes from a man aged 45 to 65 with Graves' hyperthyroidism. The V and J genes are TRBV2 and TRBJ2-5; 12 nucleotides agree with TRBD2. CDR3 sequence (DNA): TGTGCCAGCAGTGGACTAGCGGGAGTTAAGGAGGTCCAGTACTTC. Protein: CASSGLAGVKEVQYF. Full variable domain (missing parts from reference TRBV2 and TRBJ2-5): EPEVTQTPSHQVTQMGQEVILRCVPISNHLYFYWYRQILGQKVEFLVSFYNNEISEKSEIFDDQFSVERPDGSNFTLKIRSTKLEDSAMYFCASSGLAGVKEVQYFGPGTRLLVL.